The clone carrying this T cell receptor beta chain was counted once. Per the study methods: Reference gene primer amplification yielded estimated nucleated cell counts. The data were produced by immunoSEQ multiplex PCR, yet TCRdb's version contains in-frame clones alone and is incomplete. D and trimming come from the DNA, and the V and J calls and clone size come from that table. This sample has roughly 360,000 clones; around 89% occur once, and the top ten carry approximately 1%. Clinical histories supplied by participants themselves formed the basis of cohort assignment. This sample was taken from a study of blood T cell repertoires in COVID-19. Overall study: Samples taken during acute and convalescent COVID-19 were collected in the United States, Italy and Spain.

This CDR3 is built from 15 residues. With 2 bases clipped from V and 7 bases from J, the junction kept 7 bases outside the gene matches. Germline CDR1 is ENHRY and CDR2 is SYGVKD. Sequencing used PBMCs or T cells enriched from blood (not recorded which). This clonotype originated in a young woman with acute COVID-19. The V call is TRBV10-3, the J call TRBJ1-5, with 8 bases identical to TRBD1. The DNA for the CDR3 is TGTGCCATCAGTGAGACAGGGACAGGAAGGCAGCCCCAGCATTTT. It encodes CAISETGTGRQPQHF.